Listed below are T cell receptor beta chains from one sample, sequenced in a study of cytomegalovirus exposure and HLA in healthy donors. This table comes from immunoSEQ multiplex PCR, and its TCRdb copy is limited to in-frame clones, with some not included. The sample records 90,000 to 120,000 clones, over 60% being singletons. The specimen was PBMCs. The receptors originated from a man between 60 and 70 years old in good health and CMV-seropositive. Each CDR3 is given with its conserved first and last residue. Each record gives: J gene, clone size, V gene, D gene, CDR3 DNA, CDR3 protein. The D gene is left open where the match is weak. Clone size is given for some rows only: seen once, a few or many times, or a class if the clone is expanded.

j_call: TRBJ2-6; clone_size: -; v_call: TRBV9; d_call: -; cdr3_nt: TGTGCCAGCAGCACCCGGGGCTCTGGGGCCAACGTCCTGACTTTC; cdr3_aa: CASSTRGSGANVLTF
j_call: TRBJ1-6; clone_size: -; v_call: TRBV6-5; d_call: -; cdr3_nt: TGTGCCAGCAGTTACGGATTCAGCGGGCAAAATTCACCCCTCCACTTT; cdr3_aa: CASSYGFSGQNSPLHF
j_call: TRBJ1-2; clone_size: -; v_call: TRBV7-8; d_call: -; cdr3_nt: TGTGCCAGCAGCAGGGACGGAGGGACCCGCGCTAACTATGGCTACACCTTC; cdr3_aa: CASSRDGGTRANYGYTF
j_call: TRBJ1-1; clone_size: -; v_call: TRBV4-1; d_call: TRBD1; cdr3_nt: TGCGCCAGCAGCCTCCAGACAGGGTTCACTGAAGCTTTCTTT; cdr3_aa: CASSLQTGFTEAFF
j_call: TRBJ1-5; clone_size: -; v_call: TRBV5-1; d_call: -; cdr3_nt: TGCGCCAGCAGCTTGGGACAGGTCAATCAGCCCCAGCATTTT; cdr3_aa: CASSLGQVNQPQHF
j_call: TRBJ1-4; clone_size: -; v_call: TRBV7-7; d_call: -; cdr3_nt: TGTGCCAGCAGCCCCAGTATGAATGAAAAACTGTTTTTT; cdr3_aa: CASSPSMNEKLFF
j_call: TRBJ1-5; clone_size: -; v_call: TRBV19; d_call: TRBD1; cdr3_nt: TGTGCCAGTAGTACCGGACAGGGCGGACTCAATCAGCCCCAGCATTTT; cdr3_aa: CASSTGQGGLNQPQHF
j_call: TRBJ1-2; clone_size: -; v_call: TRBV7-9; d_call: TRBD1; cdr3_nt: TGTGCCGGGAGCCGGGACAGTTATGGCTACACCTTC; cdr3_aa: CAGSRDSYGYTF
j_call: TRBJ1-4; clone_size: -; v_call: TRBV7-9; d_call: TRBD1; cdr3_nt: TGTGCCAGCAGCCCGGGACAGGGCAATGAAAAACTGTTTTTT; cdr3_aa: CASSPGQGNEKLFF
j_call: TRBJ1-1; clone_size: -; v_call: TRBV25-1; d_call: -; cdr3_nt: TGTGCCAGCAGTGAGTGGGGGGTTTCTGAAGCTTTCTTT; cdr3_aa: CASSEWGVSEAFF
j_call: TRBJ2-1; clone_size: -; v_call: TRBV11-2; d_call: TRBD1; cdr3_nt: TGTGCCAGCAGCCTCAATCGGGGACAGGGGGCATATGAGCAGTTCTTC; cdr3_aa: CASSLNRGQGAYEQFF
j_call: TRBJ2-3; clone_size: -; v_call: TRBV30; d_call: TRBD2; cdr3_nt: TGTGCCAGTAGTAGAACTAGCGGGGGATCAGATACGCAGTATTTT; cdr3_aa: CASSRTSGGSDTQYF
j_call: TRBJ1-1; clone_size: -; v_call: TRBV11-2; d_call: -; cdr3_nt: TGTGCCAGCAGCTATATCGGGGGGAACACTGAAGCTTTCTTT; cdr3_aa: CASSYIGGNTEAFF
j_call: TRBJ1-6; clone_size: once; v_call: TRBV5-4; d_call: -; cdr3_nt: TGTGCCAGCAGCCTGGTCCTTCTCCCCTATAATTCACCCCTCCACTTT; cdr3_aa: CASSLVLLPYNSPLHF
j_call: TRBJ1-2; clone_size: -; v_call: TRBV6-5; d_call: -; cdr3_nt: TGTGCCAGCAGTGTAGCCGGGACAAACTATGGCTACACCTTC; cdr3_aa: CASSVAGTNYGYTF
j_call: TRBJ2-7; clone_size: -; v_call: TRBV4-1; d_call: TRBD1; cdr3_nt: TGCGCCAGCAGCCACCGGACAGGGGAGGACTACGAGCAGTACTTC; cdr3_aa: CASSHRTGEDYEQYF
j_call: TRBJ1-6; clone_size: few; v_call: TRBV29-1; d_call: -; cdr3_nt: TGCAGCGTTGGTGCAGGGGTTGGGTCACCCCTCCACTTT; cdr3_aa: CSVGAGVGSPLHF
j_call: TRBJ2-7; clone_size: -; v_call: TRBV18; d_call: TRBD1; cdr3_nt: TGTGCCAGCTCACCGTCGGGACAGGGATCCTACGAGCAGTACTTC; cdr3_aa: CASSPSGQGSYEQYF
j_call: TRBJ2-1; clone_size: -; v_call: TRBV6-6; d_call: TRBD1; cdr3_nt: TGTGCCAGCAGTAACAGGGGGTTATACAATGAGCAGTTCTTC; cdr3_aa: CASSNRGLYNEQFF
j_call: TRBJ2-4; clone_size: -; v_call: TRBV6-5; d_call: -; cdr3_nt: TGTGCCAGCACAGGAATGGCCAAAAACATTCAGTACTTC; cdr3_aa: CASTGMAKNIQYF
j_call: TRBJ2-3; clone_size: -; v_call: TRBV6-1; d_call: TRBD1; cdr3_nt: TGTGCCATCAGTGAGTCCGATGAACAGGGGATCACAGATACGCAGTATTTT; cdr3_aa: CAISESDEQGITDTQYF
j_call: TRBJ2-1; clone_size: -; v_call: TRBV11-3; d_call: -; cdr3_nt: TGTGCCAGCAGCTTAGGAGGGCACTCCTACAATGAGCAGTTCTTC; cdr3_aa: CASSLGGHSYNEQFF
j_call: TRBJ1-2; clone_size: -; v_call: TRBV4-3; d_call: -; cdr3_nt: TGCGCCAGCAGCCAAGGACAGGCCACTAACTATGGCTACACCTTC; cdr3_aa: CASSQGQATNYGYTF
j_call: TRBJ1-3; clone_size: -; v_call: TRBV19; d_call: -; cdr3_nt: TGTGCCAGTAGTATATCGGGAACGGGCATCGGCACCATATATTTT; cdr3_aa: CASSISGTGIGTIYF
j_call: TRBJ2-7; clone_size: -; v_call: TRBV7-2; d_call: -; cdr3_nt: TGTGCCAGCAGCTACAGGAACTCCTACGAGCAGTACTTC; cdr3_aa: CASSYRNSYEQYF
j_call: TRBJ2-7; clone_size: -; v_call: TRBV27; d_call: -; cdr3_nt: TGTGCCAGCGGGAAGGGGGTGACCTACGAGCAGTACTTC; cdr3_aa: CASGKGVTYEQYF
j_call: TRBJ2-1; clone_size: -; v_call: TRBV28; d_call: -; cdr3_nt: TGTGCCAGCAGTTCAGGGGCGATTCCTGAGCAGTTCTTC; cdr3_aa: CASSSGAIPEQFF
j_call: TRBJ1-3; clone_size: once; v_call: TRBV7-3; d_call: TRBD1; cdr3_nt: TGTGCCAGCAGCTCTGGACAGGGTTCTGGAAACACCATATATTTT; cdr3_aa: CASSSGQGSGNTIYF
j_call: TRBJ2-3; clone_size: -; v_call: TRBV4-2; d_call: TRBD2; cdr3_nt: TGTGCCAGCAGCCACCAGACTAGCGGGGAGTCAGATACGCAGTATTTT; cdr3_aa: CASSHQTSGESDTQYF
j_call: TRBJ2-7; clone_size: many; v_call: TRBV5-3; d_call: TRBD1; cdr3_nt: TGTGCCAGCAGCTTGCCGGGACAGACCACCTACGAGCAGTACTTC; cdr3_aa: CASSLPGQTTYEQYF